A selection of T cell receptor beta chains follows, all from one sample in a study of T cells in Graves' hyperthyroidism and ophthalmopathy. TCRdb reprocessed the multiplex PCR reads via MiXCR and lists one record per CDR3 protein. The sample has fewer than 650,000 distinct CDR3 sequences, roughly 13% seen once; the top ten hold roughly 5.7%. Sequenced input: blood. These receptors were obtained from a woman in her thirties with Graves' hyperthyroidism that later progressed to Graves' ophthalmopathy. The CDR3 runs from the conserved cysteine through the conserved F or W. A D gene is named only where the DNA matches it firmly. Not every row has a clone size; where given, it reads once, few, many or a size class.

CDR3,DNA,D,V,size,J
CASSPPMQGGSDTQYF,TGTGCCAGCTCACCACCCATGCAGGGAGGCTCAGATACGCAGTATTTT,-,TRBV18,many,TRBJ2-3
CASSGRDGANEKLFF,TGTGCCAGCAGTGGCCGGGACGGGGCTAATGAAAAACTGTTTTTT,-,TRBV12-3/TRBV12-4,many,TRBJ1-4
CASLHRGRNGEKLFF,TGTGCCAGCCTCCACAGGGGGAGGAATGGGGAAAAACTGTTTTTT,TRBD1,TRBV30,many,TRBJ1-4
CASSETGGSYNEQFF,TGCGCCAGCAGTGAGACTGGAGGCTCCTACAATGAGCAGTTCTTC,-,TRBV5-1,many,TRBJ2-1
CSAPGPLEAEAFF,TGCAGTGCCCCGGGCCCCCTTGAAGCTGAAGCTTTCTTT,-,TRBV20-1,many,TRBJ1-1
CSARLPGGTEAFF,TGCAGTGCTAGATTGCCCGGGGGCACTGAAGCTTTCTTT,-,TRBV20-1,many,TRBJ1-1
CAISGQTGTGQPQHF,TGTGCCATCAGTGGGCAGACAGGGACGGGTCAGCCCCAGCATTTT,TRBD1,TRBV6-2/TRBV6-3,few,TRBJ1-5
CSVEDTQYF,TGCAGCGTTGAAGATACGCAGTATTTT,-,TRBV29-1,many,TRBJ2-3
CASSQDTYTTNEKLFF,TGTGCCAGCAGCCAGGACACTTACACAACTAATGAAAAACTGTTTTTT,-,TRBV7-8,many,TRBJ1-4
CASSPVWARDEQFF,TGTGCCAGCAGTCCAGTGTGGGCCAGAGATGAGCAGTTCTTC,-,TRBV6-1,many,TRBJ2-1
CASSRESYEQYF,TGTGCCAGCAGTCGCGAGTCCTACGAGCAGTACTTC,-,TRBV12-3/TRBV12-4,many,TRBJ2-7
CASSARGVNTEAFF,TGCGCCAGCAGCGCGCGAGGGGTGAACACTGAAGCTTTCTTT,-,TRBV5-1,many,TRBJ1-1
CASSHPTGRAVGEQFF,TGTGCCAGCAGTCACCCTACCGGGAGAGCGGTCGGTGAGCAGTTCTTC,-,TRBV27,many,TRBJ2-1
CASSYLSGTSNEQFF,TGTGCCAGCAGTTACCTGTCCGGGACTAGCAATGAGCAGTTCTTC,TRBD2,TRBV6-7,many,TRBJ2-1
CASFSSGNTIYF,TGTGCCAGCTTTAGCTCTGGAAACACCATATATTTT,-,TRBV6-1,-,TRBJ1-3
CASSYSAAGYEQYF,TGTGCCAGCAGTTACTCCGCGGCTGGATACGAGCAGTACTTC,-,TRBV6-5,few,TRBJ2-7
CAIFKDREGTEAFF,TGTGCCATCTTTAAGGACAGGGAAGGCACTGAAGCTTTCTTT,TRBD1,TRBV10-3,many,TRBJ1-1
CAWSGGRIEQFF,TGTGCCTGGTCGGGAGGGCGTATTGAGCAGTTCTTC,TRBD2,TRBV30,many,TRBJ2-1
CASKGQVNEKLFF,TGTGCCAGCAAGGGACAGGTTAATGAAAAACTGTTTTTT,TRBD1,TRBV2,many,TRBJ1-4
CATQPPGGFDEQFF,TGTGCCACCCAACCTCCAGGGGGTTTCGATGAGCAGTTCTTC,TRBD1,TRBV19,-,TRBJ2-1
CSASTGLLGEAFF,TGCAGTGCTTCAACAGGCCTGCTGGGTGAAGCTTTCTTT,-,TRBV20-1,-,TRBJ1-1
CASSESAGGRYTQYF,TGTGCCAGCAGTGAATCAGCGGGAGGCCGATATACGCAGTATTTT,TRBD2,TRBV25-1,-,TRBJ2-3
CASSPPGGGRNTEAFF,TGTGCCAGCTCACCACCGGGGGGGGGAAGAAACACTGAAGCTTTCTTT,-,TRBV18,few,TRBJ1-1
CASSPSPSGGGTDTQYF,TGTGCCAGCAGCCCTAGCCCCAGCGGGGGGGGCACAGATACGCAGTATTTT,TRBD2,TRBV7-8,many,TRBJ2-3
CASKLKGDEQFF,TGTGCCAGCAAGTTAAAGGGGGATGAGCAGTTCTTC,-,TRBV6-1,few,TRBJ2-1
CASSLLTDYGYTF,TGCGCCAGCAGCTTATTGACAGACTATGGCTACACCTTC,-,TRBV5-1,many,TRBJ1-2
CASSGPATGVDEQYF,TGTGCCAGCAGTGGCCCCGCGACAGGGGTCGACGAGCAGTACTTC,TRBD1,TRBV28,few,TRBJ2-7
CASSWTSGRLYEQYF,TGTGCCAGCAGTTGGACTAGCGGGAGACTGTACGAGCAGTACTTC,TRBD2,TRBV6-5,-,TRBJ2-7
CSARDSRRNEQYF,TGCAGTGCTAGAGATAGTCGGCGCAACGAGCAGTACTTC,-,TRBV20-1,many,TRBJ2-7
CASSPLRTGGDTEAFF,TGTGCCAGCTCACCTCTCCGAACAGGGGGGGACACTGAAGCTTTCTTT,TRBD1,TRBV18,few,TRBJ1-1
CASSHRQGLAGADTQYF,TGCGCCAGCAGCCATAGACAGGGGCTAGCGGGAGCAGATACGCAGTATTTT,TRBD2,TRBV4-1,-,TRBJ2-3
CASSPTGGVNTEAFF,TGTGCCAGCTCACCAACAGGGGGAGTGAACACTGAAGCTTTCTTT,TRBD1,TRBV18,many,TRBJ1-1
CASSFEVGQSPHF,TGTGCCAGCAGTTTCGAGGTGGGACAGTCCCCGCATTTT,TRBD1,TRBV28,many,TRBJ1-5
CASSWGFVAEAFF,TGTGCCAGCAGTTGGGGGTTTGTGGCTGAAGCTTTCTTT,-,TRBV12-3/TRBV12-4,many,TRBJ1-1
CASSQMTSSNYEQYF,TGCGCCAGCAGCCAAATGACTAGCAGTAACTACGAGCAGTACTTC,TRBD2,TRBV4-1,-,TRBJ2-7
CAWSVGYKYF,TGTGCCTGGAGTGTGGGCTATAAATACTTC,-,TRBV30,many,TRBJ2-5
CASSLGLAGPSYEQYF,TGTGCCAGCAGTTTGGGACTAGCGGGTCCCTCCTACGAGCAGTACTTC,TRBD2,TRBV12-3/TRBV12-4,many,TRBJ2-7
CSARGQGDGYTF,TGCAGTGCTAGAGGACAGGGAGATGGCTACACCTTC,TRBD1,TRBV20-1,few,TRBJ1-2
CASRLSSGNTIYF,TGTGCCAGCAGATTGAGCTCTGGAAACACCATATATTTT,-,TRBV12-3/TRBV12-4,many,TRBJ1-3
CASSPGTLNTGELFF,TGTGCCAGCAGCCCCGGGACACTGAACACCGGGGAGCTGTTTTTT,-,TRBV6-2/TRBV6-3,many,TRBJ2-2
CASSPLRTSGSYEQYF,TGTGCCAGCAGTCCCCTCCGGACTAGCGGGAGTTACGAGCAGTACTTC,TRBD2,TRBV27,-,TRBJ2-7
CASSYGRIDSPLHF,TGTGCCAGCAGTTATGGGCGGATCGATTCACCCCTCCACTTT,-,TRBV6-5,many,TRBJ1-6
CSAAQTSGSTDTQYF,TGCAGTGCTGCCCAGACTAGCGGTAGCACAGATACGCAGTATTTT,TRBD2,TRBV20-1,many,TRBJ2-3
CASSVPTSGRKNEQFF,TGTGCCAGCAGCGTCCCGACTAGCGGGAGGAAGAATGAGCAGTTCTTC,TRBD2,TRBV6-2/TRBV6-3,-,TRBJ2-1
CASLGFGNEKLFF,TGTGCCAGCCTAGGGTTTGGAAATGAAAAACTGTTTTTT,-,TRBV12-3/TRBV12-4,many,TRBJ1-4
CASSLFGTGVDEQFF,TGTGCCAGCAGTTTATTTGGGACAGGGGTGGATGAGCAGTTCTTC,TRBD1,TRBV28,few,TRBJ2-1
CAWTHSGTGMYTQYF,TGTGCCTGGACTCACTCCGGGACAGGGATGTATACGCAGTATTTT,TRBD1,TRBV30,many,TRBJ2-3
CSHRWSNEQFF,TGCAGTCACCGGTGGAGCAATGAGCAGTTCTTC,-,TRBV29-1,many,TRBJ2-1
CASSQDYMAGEQFF,TGTGCCAGCAGCCAAGATTACATGGCGGGGGAGCAGTTCTTC,-,TRBV3-1,-,TRBJ2-1